Below are 17 T cell receptor beta chains sequenced from a single sample in a study of graft-versus-host responses after intestinal transplantation. The assay was immunoSEQ multiplex PCR, and TCRdb's table has in-frame clones only and misses some. This table holds approximately 89,000 clones, about 93% found once. These TCRs' antigens remain unknown. Sequencing used unstimulated CD4+ T cells sorted from spleen or lymph node cells, obtained before intestinal transplant. The receptors were sampled from a human donor who received an intestinal transplant.

The genes are TRBV9 and TRBJ1-1; 9 bases are a match to TRBD1. The trim removed 0 bases at V and 12 bases at J, leaving 6 bases unmatched. Germline V gives CDR1 SGDLS, CDR2 YYNGEE. The CDR3 is made up of 13 amino acids. CDR3 bases: TGTGCCAGCAGCGTAGGCGGGACAGGGACAACTTTCTTT. This translates into CASSVGGTGTTFF.

A single count supports this clone. V usage is TRBV5-4 and J usage is TRBJ2-5, with a possible D match to TRBD1 (5 bases). The germline V gene encodes CDR1 SGHNT and CDR2 YYREEE (reference sequence). The length of the CDR3 is 13 residues. Trimming pared 4 bases from V and 5 bases from J, leaving 12 bases between. In nucleotides, the CDR3 is TGTGCCAGCAGCCCGGACATTGGGGAGACCCAGTACTTC. This codes for CASSPDIGETQYF.

The chain employs TRBV29-1 and TRBJ1-3; D is ambiguous. This CDR3 has 14 residues. V shed 6 bases and J shed 3 bases, with 15 bases lying between them. The germline gives CDR1 SQVTM, CDR2 ANQGSEA. Here the CDR3 DNA reads TGCAGCGTAGCCGGAGAGAGTGTTGGAAACACCATATATTTT. This sequence encodes CSVAGESVGNTIYF.

This sequence joins TRBV5-1 and TRBJ2-7; TRBD2 is a possible D gene (6 bases). CDR3 length equals 15 residues. CDR1 and CDR2 (germline): SGHRS, YFSETQ. V lost 3 bases and J 3 bases, leaving 16 bases between the germline ends. The CDR3, as DNA: TGCGCCAGCAGCTCCAGAGGGGAGGACGTCTACGAGCAGTACTTC. It is translated as CASSSRGEDVYEQYF.

J is TRBJ1-1 and V is TRBV19; a possible D gene is TRBD1 (6 bases). The CDR3 loop spans 12 amino acids. Germline CDR1 is LNHDA and CDR2 is SQIVND (reference sequence). V was clipped by 2 bases and J by 8 bases, with 9 bases between them. The CDR3 spells CASSIRTDEAFF. In DNA, the CDR3 is TGTGCCAGTAGTATAAGGACAGACGAAGCTTTCTTT.

The chain combines TRBV2 with TRBJ2-1; D gene uncertain. V was clipped by 5 bases and J by 5 bases, with 13 bases between them. CDR1 SNHLY and CDR2 FYNNEI come from the germline V gene. This CDR3 has 14 residues. CDR3 bases: TGTGCCAGCAGTCGGCGGAGCAGCGACAATGAGCAGTTCTTC. Protein product: CASSRRSSDNEQFF.

The chain combines TRBV10-3 with TRBJ2-1, with 10 bases that match TRBD2. V dropped 4 bases and J dropped 5; count of bases not matched to a gene: 5. The CDR3 is made up of 15 amino acids. Germline V gene sequence: CDR1 ENHRY, CDR2 SYGVKD. CDR3 nucleotide sequence: TGTGCCATCAGTGGTTCGGGACTAGCGAACAATGAGCAGTTCTTC. It codes for CAISGSGLANNEQFF.

The chain recombines TRBV27 with TRBJ1-1; D possibly corresponds to TRBD1 (5 bases). Germline V gene sequence: CDR1 MNHEY, CDR2 SMNVEV (reference sequence). Trimming left V 2 bases short and J 3 bases short, with 7 bases between. CDR3 length: 13 residues. CDR3 protein: CASSLAGHTEAFF. In DNA form, the CDR3 reads TGTGCCAGCAGTTTAGCGGGGCACACTGAAGCTTTCTTT.

The CDR3 loop is CASRLSATGSSYEQYF. CDR3 bases: TGTGCAAGTCGCTTATCCGCGACAGGGAGTTCCTACGAGCAGTACTTC. This rearrangement joins TRBV12-2 to TRBJ2-7; the D call TRBD1 from the table was never checked on the DNA. TRBV12-2 is an annotated pseudogene. This CDR3 contains 16 residues.

This clone was picked up one time. V is TRBV19 and J is TRBJ1-1, with D tentatively TRBD1 (6 bases). The CDR3 extends over 14 amino acids. Germline values: CDR1 LNHDA, CDR2 SQIVND (reference sequence). V dropped 6 bases and J dropped 6 bases, with 17 bases sitting between them. CDR3 in DNA: TGTGCCAGTAGGGACTCGGGTGACAGGTCTGAAGCTTTCTTT. This translates into CASRDSGDRSEAFF.

This clone was detected only once. This sequence joins TRBV18 and TRBJ1-5; no clear D. In germline, CDR1 is KGHSH, CDR2 LQKENI. V was trimmed by 3 bases and J by 8 bases, leaving 14 bases between them. This CDR3 has 14 residues. CDR3 in DNA: TGTGCCAGCTCACCGTGGCAGACTTTGGAGCCCCAGCATTTT. Encoded protein: CASSPWQTLEPQHF.

The V and J genes are TRBV30 and TRBJ2-7; D may be TRBD1 (5 bases). The germline V and J ends were trimmed by 2 bases and 0 bases, with 14 bases remaining between them. CDR3 length: 15 residues. The germline V gene encodes CDR1 GTSNPN and CDR2 SVGIG (reference sequence). CDR3 sequence: CAWSRGPGSSYEQYF. For the CDR3, the DNA is TGTGCCTGGAGTCGTGGGCCAGGGTCCTCCTACGAGCAGTACTTC.

CDR3 bases: TGTGCCAGCAGCAGGGGGGGCCCTAGCTCCTACAATGAGCAGTTCTTC. Protein product: CASSRGGPSSYNEQFF. The chain uses TRBV7-6 and TRBJ2-1; the D gene is possibly TRBD2 (7 bases). Germline V gene data show CDR1 as SGHVS and CDR2 as FNYEAQ. The CDR3 contains 16 residues. V was cut by 5 bases and J by 0 bases, with 14 bases left in between.

The rearrangement uses TRBV7-9 and TRBJ1-1; D possibly corresponds to TRBD1 (5 bases). Trimming shortened V by 10 bases and J by 11 bases, and 14 bases separated the two germline ends. This CDR3 comprises 10 residues. Germline lookup yields CDR1 SEHNR and CDR2 FQNEAQ (reference sequence). The CDR3: CATRADSAFF. In nucleotides, the CDR3 is TGTGCCACACGGGCCGACAGCGCTTTCTTT.

This chain connects TRBV5-3 to TRBJ2-7, with a tentative D call TRBD1 (7 bases). TRBV5-3 is classed as an ORF, of uncertain function. V lost 3 bases and J lost 3, with 22 bases in between. This CDR3 comprises 17 residues. This CDR3 reads CARSWRGYRGLLYEQYF. The CDR3, as DNA: TGTGCCAGAAGCTGGAGGGGGTACAGGGGTCTACTCTACGAGCAGTACTTC.

This clone has a single count. The chain employs TRBV7-2 and TRBJ1-1; D unclear. From germline, CDR1 is SGHTA and CDR2 FQGNSA. Deletions cut 3 bases from V and 0 bases from J, with 14 bases between. The CDR3 is 16 residues long. The chain's CDR3 is CASSFLGSTLNTEAFF. CDR3 DNA: TGTGCCAGCAGCTTTTTAGGGAGCACTTTGAACACTGAAGCTTTCTTT.

The rearrangement links TRBV19 to TRBJ2-1; TRBD2 matches at 14 bases. In germline, CDR1 is LNHDA, CDR2 SQIVND (reference sequence). The trim removed 6 bases at V and 7 bases at J, leaving 5 bases unmatched. The CDR3 runs 15 residues. CDR3: CASRMGLAGVNEQFF. The CDR3 bases are TGTGCCAGTAGAATGGGACTAGCGGGGGTAAATGAGCAGTTCTTC.